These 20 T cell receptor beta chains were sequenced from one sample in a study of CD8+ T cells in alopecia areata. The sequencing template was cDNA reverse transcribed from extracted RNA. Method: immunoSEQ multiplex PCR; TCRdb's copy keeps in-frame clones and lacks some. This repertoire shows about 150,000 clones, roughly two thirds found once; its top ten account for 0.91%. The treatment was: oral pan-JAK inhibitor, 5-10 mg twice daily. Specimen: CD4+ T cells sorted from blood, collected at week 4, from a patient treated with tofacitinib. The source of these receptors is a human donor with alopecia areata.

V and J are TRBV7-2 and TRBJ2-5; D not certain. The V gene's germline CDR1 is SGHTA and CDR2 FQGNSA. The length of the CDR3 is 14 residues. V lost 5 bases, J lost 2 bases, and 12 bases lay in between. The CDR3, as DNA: TGTGCCAGCAGCCCCCGTGCGTCGCAAGAGACCCAGTACTTC. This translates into CASSPRASQETQYF.

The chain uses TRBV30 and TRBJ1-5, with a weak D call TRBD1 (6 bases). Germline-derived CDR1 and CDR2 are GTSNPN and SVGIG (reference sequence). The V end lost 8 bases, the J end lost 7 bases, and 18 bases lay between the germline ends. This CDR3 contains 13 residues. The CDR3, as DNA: TGTGCCGGGGCTACACAGGGAGGGCAGCCCCAGCATTTT. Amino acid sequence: CAGATQGGQPQHF.

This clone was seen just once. CDR3 loop: CASSLQGEETQYF. CDR3 in DNA: TGCGCCAGCAGCCTACAGGGGGAAGAGACCCAGTACTTC. This chain connects TRBV5-1 to TRBJ2-5, with 8 bases fitting TRBD1. V dropped 4 bases and J dropped 3; count of bases not matched to a gene: 2. The CDR3 extends over 13 amino acids. Per germline, CDR1 SGHRS and CDR2 YFSETQ.

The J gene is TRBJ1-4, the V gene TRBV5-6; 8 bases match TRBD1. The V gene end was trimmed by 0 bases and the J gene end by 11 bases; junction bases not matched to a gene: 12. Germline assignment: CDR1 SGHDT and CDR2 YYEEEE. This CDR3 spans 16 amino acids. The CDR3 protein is CASSLGDRWRVEKLFF. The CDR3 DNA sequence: TGTGCCAGCAGCTTGGGGGACAGGTGGAGGGTTGAGAAACTGTTTTTT.

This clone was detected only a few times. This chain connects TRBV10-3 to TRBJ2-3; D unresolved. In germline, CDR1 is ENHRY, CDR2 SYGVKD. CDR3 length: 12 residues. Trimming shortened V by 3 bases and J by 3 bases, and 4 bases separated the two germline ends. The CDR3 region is CAISDRTDTQYF. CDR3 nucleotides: TGTGCCATCAGTGATAGAACAGATACGCAGTATTTT.

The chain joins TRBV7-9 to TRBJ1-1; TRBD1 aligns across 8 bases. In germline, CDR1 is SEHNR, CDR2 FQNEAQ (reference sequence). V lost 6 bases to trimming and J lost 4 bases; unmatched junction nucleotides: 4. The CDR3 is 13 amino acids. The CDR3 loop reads CASSDRGGTEAFF. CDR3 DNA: TGTGCCAGCAGTGACAGGGGTGGCACTGAAGCTTTCTTT. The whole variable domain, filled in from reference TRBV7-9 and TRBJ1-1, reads DTGVSQNPRHKITKRGQNVTFRCDPISEHNRLYWYRQTLGQGPEFLTYFQNEAQLEKSRLLSDRFSAERPKGSFSTLEIQRTEQGDSAMYLCASSDRGGTEAFFGQGTRLTVV.

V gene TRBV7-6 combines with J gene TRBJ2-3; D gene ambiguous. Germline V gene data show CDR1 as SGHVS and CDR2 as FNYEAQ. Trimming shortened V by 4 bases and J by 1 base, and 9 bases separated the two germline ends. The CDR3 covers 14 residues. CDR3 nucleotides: TGTGCCAGCAGCTGGAAGGACGGCACAGATACGCAGTATTTT. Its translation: CASSWKDGTDTQYF. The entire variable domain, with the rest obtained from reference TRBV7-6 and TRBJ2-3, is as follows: GAGVSQSPRYKVTKRGQDVALRCDPISGHVSLYWYRQALGQGPEFLTYFNYEAQQDKSGLPNDRFSAERPEGSISTLTIQRTEQRDSAMYRCASSWKDGTDTQYFGPGTRLTVL.

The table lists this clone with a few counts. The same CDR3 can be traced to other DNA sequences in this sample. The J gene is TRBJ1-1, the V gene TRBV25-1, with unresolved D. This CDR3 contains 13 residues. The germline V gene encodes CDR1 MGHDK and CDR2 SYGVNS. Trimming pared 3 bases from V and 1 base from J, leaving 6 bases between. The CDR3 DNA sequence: TGTGCCAGCAGTGAGCCGGGGAACACTGAAGCTTTCTTT. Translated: CASSEPGNTEAFF.

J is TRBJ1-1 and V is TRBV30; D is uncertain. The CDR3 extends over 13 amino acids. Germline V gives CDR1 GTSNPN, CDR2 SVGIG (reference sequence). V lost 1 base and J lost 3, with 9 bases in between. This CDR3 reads CAWSARQDTEAFF. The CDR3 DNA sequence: TGTGCCTGGAGTGCCAGACAAGACACTGAAGCTTTCTTT.

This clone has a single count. The CDR3 nucleotides read TGTGCCAGCAGCTTGACGAATGAGCAGTTCTTC. Translated, it gives CASSLTNEQFF. The V call is TRBV7-6, the J call TRBJ2-1, with D unresolved. Trimming pared 3 bases from V and 7 bases from J, leaving 4 bases between. This CDR3 comprises 11 residues. Looked up from germline, CDR1 is SGHVS and CDR2 is FNYEAQ.

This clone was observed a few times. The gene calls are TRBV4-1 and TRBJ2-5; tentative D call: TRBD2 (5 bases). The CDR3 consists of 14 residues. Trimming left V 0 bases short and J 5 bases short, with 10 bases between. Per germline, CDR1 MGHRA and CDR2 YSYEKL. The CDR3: CASSQDSGWETQYF. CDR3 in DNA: TGCGCCAGCAGCCAAGATTCGGGGTGGGAGACCCAGTACTTC.

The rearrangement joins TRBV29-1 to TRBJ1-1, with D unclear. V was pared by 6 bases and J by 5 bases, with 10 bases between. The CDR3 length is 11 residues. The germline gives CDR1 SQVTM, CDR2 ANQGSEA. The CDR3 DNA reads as TGCAGCGTCCGGGGTGTAACTGAAGCTTTCTTT. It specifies CSVRGVTEAFF.

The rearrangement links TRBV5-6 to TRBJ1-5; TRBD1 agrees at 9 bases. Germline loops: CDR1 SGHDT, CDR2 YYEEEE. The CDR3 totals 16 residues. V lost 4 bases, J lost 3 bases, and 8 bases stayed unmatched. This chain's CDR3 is CASSLTGTGNNQPQHF. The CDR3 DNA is TGTGCCAGCAGCCTAACCGGGACAGGGAACAATCAGCCCCAGCATTTT.

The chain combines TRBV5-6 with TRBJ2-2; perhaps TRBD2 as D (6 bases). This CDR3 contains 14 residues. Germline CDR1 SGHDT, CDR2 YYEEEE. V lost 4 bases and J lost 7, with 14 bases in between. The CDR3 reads CASSRIDGGGELFF. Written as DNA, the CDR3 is TGTGCCAGCAGCCGCATCGACGGGGGCGGGGAGCTGTTTTTT.

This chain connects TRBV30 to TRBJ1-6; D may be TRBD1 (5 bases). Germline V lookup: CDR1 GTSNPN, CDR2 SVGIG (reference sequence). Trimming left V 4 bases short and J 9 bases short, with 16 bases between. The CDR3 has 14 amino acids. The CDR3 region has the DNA TGTGCCTGGAAATTGGGGCTTGCAATTTCACCCCTCCACTTT. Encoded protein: CAWKLGLAISPLHF.

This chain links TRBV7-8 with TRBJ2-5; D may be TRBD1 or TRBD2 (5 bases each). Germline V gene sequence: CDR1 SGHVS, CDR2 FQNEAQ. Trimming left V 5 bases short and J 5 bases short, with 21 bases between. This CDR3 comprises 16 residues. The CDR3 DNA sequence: TGTGCCAGCAGCCCCTTACGAGGACTGGGGCACGAGACCCAGTACTTC. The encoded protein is CASSPLRGLGHETQYF.

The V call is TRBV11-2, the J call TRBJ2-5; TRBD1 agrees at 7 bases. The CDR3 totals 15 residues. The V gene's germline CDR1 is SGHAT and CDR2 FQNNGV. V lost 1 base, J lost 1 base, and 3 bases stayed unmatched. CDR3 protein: CASSLGQGFQETQYF. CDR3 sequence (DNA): TGTGCCAGCAGCTTAGGACAGGGCTTCCAAGAGACCCAGTACTTC.

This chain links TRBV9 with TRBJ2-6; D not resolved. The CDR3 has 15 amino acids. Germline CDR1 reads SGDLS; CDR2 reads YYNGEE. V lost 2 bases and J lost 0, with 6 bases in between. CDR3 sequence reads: CASSVASSGANVLTF. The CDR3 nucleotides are TGTGCCAGCAGCGTGGCAAGCTCTGGGGCCAACGTCCTGACTTTC.

The CDR3 region has the DNA TGCGCCAGCAAGGGGGCAGGGTGTGAGCCCCAGCATTTT. It specifies CASKGAGCEPQHF. This rearrangement joins TRBV23-1 to TRBJ1-5; TRBD1 aligns across 7 bases. TRBV23-1 is known as an ORF, though its function is uncertain. V lost 7 bases to trimming and J lost 8 bases; unmatched junction nucleotides: 8. The CDR3 runs to 13 residues.

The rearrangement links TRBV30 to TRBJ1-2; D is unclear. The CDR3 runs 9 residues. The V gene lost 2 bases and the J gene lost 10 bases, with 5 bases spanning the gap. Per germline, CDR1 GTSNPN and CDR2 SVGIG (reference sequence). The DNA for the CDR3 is TGTGCCTGGAGTCCCCCCTACACCTTC. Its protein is CAWSPPYTF.